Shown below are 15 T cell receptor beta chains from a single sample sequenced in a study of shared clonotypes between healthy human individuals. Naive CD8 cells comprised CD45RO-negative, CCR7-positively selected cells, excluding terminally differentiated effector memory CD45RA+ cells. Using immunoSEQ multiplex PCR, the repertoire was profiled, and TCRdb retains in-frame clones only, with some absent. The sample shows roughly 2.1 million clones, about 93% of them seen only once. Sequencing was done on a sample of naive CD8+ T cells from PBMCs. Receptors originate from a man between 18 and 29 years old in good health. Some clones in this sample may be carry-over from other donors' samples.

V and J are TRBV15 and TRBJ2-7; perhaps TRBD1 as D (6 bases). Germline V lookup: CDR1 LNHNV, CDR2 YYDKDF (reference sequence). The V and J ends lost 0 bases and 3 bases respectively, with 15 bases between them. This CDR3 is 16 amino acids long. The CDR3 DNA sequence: TGTGCCACCAGCAGAGAAGGAACAGGGCGGGTCTACGAGCAGTACTTC. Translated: CATSREGTGRVYEQYF.

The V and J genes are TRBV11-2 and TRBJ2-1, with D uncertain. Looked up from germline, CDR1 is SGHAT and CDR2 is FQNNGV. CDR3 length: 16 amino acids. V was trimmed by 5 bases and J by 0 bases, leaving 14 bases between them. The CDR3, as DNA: TGTGCCAGCAGCCCCGTCGGGCTGAGCTCCTACAATGAGCAGTTCTTC. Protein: CASSPVGLSSYNEQFF.

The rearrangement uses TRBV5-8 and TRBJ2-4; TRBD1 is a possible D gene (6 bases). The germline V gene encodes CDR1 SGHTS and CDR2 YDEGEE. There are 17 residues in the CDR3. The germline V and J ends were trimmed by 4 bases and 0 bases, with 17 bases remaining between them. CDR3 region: CASSEGDTLSAKNIQYF. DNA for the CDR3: TGTGCCAGCAGCGAGGGGGACACCCTCTCAGCCAAAAACATTCAGTACTTC. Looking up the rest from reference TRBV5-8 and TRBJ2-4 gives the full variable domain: EAGVTQSPTHLIKTRGQQATLRCSPISGHTSVYWYQQALGLGLQFLLWYDEGEERNRGNFPPRFSGRQFPNYSSELNVNALELEDSALYLCASSEGDTLSAKNIQYFGAGTRLSVL.

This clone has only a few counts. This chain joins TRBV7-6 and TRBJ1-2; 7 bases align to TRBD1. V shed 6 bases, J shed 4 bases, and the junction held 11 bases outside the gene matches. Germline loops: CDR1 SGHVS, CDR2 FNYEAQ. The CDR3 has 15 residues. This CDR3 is CASSPYRGRGYGYTF. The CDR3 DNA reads TGTGCCAGCAGTCCTTACAGGGGCAGGGGCTATGGCTACACCTTC.

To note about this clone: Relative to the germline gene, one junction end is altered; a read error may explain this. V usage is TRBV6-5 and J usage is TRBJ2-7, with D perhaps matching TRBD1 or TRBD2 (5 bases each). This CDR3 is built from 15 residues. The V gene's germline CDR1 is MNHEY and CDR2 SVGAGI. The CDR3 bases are TGTGTCAGCAGTTACGCTGTGGGACGTACCTACGAGCAGTACTTC. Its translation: CVSSYAVGRTYEQYF.

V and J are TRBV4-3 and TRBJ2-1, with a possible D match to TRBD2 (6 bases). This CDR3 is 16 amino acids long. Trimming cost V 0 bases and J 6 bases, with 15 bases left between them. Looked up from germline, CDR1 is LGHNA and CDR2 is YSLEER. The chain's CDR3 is CASSQDVRLGPNEQFF. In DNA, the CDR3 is TGCGCCAGCAGCCAAGATGTAAGACTAGGGCCCAATGAGCAGTTCTTC.

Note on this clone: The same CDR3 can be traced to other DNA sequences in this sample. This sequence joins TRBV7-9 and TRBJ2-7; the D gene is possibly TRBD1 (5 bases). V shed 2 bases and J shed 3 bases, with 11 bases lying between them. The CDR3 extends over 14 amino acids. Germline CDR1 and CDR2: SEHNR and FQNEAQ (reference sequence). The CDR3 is CASSLRGSGYEQYF. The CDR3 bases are TGTGCCAGCAGCTTAAGGGGTTCCGGCTACGAGCAGTACTTC.

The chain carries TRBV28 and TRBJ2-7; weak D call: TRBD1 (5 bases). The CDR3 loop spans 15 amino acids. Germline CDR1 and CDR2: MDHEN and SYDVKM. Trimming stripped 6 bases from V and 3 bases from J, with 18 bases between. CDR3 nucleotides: TGTGCCAGCAGCTTCGCCGCCATCCAGGGCTACGAGCAGTACTTC. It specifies CASSFAAIQGYEQYF. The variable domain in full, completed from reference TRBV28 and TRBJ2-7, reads DVKVTQSSRYLVKRTGEKVFLECVQDMDHENMFWYRQDPGLGLRLIYFSYDVKMKEKGDIPEGYSVSREKKERFSLILESASTNQTSMYLCASSFAAIQGYEQYFGPGTRLTVT.

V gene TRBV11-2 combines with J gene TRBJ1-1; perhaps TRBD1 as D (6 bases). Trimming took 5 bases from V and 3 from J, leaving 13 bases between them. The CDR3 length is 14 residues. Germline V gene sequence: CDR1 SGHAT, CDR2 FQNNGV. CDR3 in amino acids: CASSPYREDTEAFF. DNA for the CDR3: TGTGCCAGCAGCCCTTACAGGGAGGACACTGAAGCTTTCTTT.

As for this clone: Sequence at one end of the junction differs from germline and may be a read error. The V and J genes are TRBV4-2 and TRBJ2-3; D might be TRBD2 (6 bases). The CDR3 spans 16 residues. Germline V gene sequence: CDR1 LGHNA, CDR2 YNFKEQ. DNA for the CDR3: TGTGCCAGCACCCAAGGGGCGGGAACCATCACAGATACGCAGTATTTT. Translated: CASTQGAGTITDTQYF.

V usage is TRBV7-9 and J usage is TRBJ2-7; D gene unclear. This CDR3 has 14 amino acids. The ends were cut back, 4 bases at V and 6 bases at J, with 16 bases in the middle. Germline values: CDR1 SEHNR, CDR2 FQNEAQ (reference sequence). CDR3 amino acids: CASSSNIALSEQYF. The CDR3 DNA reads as TGTGCCAGCAGCTCAAACATAGCACTCTCCGAGCAGTACTTC.

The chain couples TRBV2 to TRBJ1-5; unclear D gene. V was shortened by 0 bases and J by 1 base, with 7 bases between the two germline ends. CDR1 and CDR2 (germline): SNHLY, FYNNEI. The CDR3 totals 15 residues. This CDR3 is CASSEATLSNQPQHF. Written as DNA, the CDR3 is TGTGCCAGCAGTGAAGCTACGTTGAGCAATCAGCCCCAGCATTTT.

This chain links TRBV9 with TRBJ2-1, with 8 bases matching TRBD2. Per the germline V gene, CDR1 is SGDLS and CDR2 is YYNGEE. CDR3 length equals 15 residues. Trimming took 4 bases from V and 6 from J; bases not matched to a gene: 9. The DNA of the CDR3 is TGTGCCAGCAGCTTACCTCTGGCGGGGGGCAATGAGCAGTTCTTC. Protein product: CASSLPLAGGNEQFF.

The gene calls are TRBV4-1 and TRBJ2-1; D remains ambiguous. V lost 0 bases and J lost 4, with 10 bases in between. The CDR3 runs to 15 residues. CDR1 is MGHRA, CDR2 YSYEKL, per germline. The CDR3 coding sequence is TGCGCCAGCAGCCAAGAATCGGGCGCTTACAATGAGCAGTTCTTC. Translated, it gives CASSQESGAYNEQFF.

CDR3 DNA sequence: TGCGCCAGCAGCCCAGACAGGGACGCAACTAATGAAAAACTGTTTTTT. Amino acid sequence: CASSPDRDATNEKLFF. The V gene is TRBV5-1, the J gene TRBJ1-4; 7 bases fit TRBD1. The germline gives CDR1 SGHRS, CDR2 YFSETQ. The CDR3 runs to 16 residues. V lost 4 bases to trimming and J lost 0 bases; unmatched junction nucleotides: 6.